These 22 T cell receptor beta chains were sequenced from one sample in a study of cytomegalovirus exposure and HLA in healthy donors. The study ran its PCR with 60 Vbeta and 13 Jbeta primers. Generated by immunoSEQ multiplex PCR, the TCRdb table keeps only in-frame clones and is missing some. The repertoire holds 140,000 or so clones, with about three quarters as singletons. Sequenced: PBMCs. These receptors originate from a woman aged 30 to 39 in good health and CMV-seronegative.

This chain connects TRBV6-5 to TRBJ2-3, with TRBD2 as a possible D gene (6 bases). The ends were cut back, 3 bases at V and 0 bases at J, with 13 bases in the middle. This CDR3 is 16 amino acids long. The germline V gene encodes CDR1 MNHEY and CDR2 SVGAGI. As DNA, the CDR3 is TGTGCCAGCAGTTATGAACGGGGGAGTAGCACAGATACGCAGTATTTT. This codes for CASSYERGSSTDTQYF.

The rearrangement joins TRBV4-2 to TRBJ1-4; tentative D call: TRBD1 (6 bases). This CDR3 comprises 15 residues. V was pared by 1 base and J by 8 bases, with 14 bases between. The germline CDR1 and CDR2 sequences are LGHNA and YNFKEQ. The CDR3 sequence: CASSQGQAEEEKLFF. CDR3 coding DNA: TGTGCCAGCAGCCAAGGACAGGCTGAAGAGGAAAAACTGTTTTTT.

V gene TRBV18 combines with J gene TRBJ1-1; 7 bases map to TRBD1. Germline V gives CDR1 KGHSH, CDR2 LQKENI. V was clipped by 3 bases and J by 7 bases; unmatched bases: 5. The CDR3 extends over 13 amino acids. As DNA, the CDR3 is TGTGCCAGCTCACCGGACAGGTCAGGTGAAGCTTTCTTT. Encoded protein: CASSPDRSGEAFF.

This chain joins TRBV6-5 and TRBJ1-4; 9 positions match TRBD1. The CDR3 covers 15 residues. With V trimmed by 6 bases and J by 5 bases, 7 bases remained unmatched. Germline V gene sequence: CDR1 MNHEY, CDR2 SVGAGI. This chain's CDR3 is CASSPGTGRNEKLFF. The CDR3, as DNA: TGTGCCAGCAGCCCGGGGACAGGGCGAAATGAAAAACTGTTTTTT.

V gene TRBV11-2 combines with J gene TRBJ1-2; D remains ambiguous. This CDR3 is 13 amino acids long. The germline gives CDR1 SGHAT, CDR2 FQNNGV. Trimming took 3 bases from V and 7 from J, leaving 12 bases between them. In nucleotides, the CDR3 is TGTGCCAGCAGCTTCGGGAGGGTCGGTGGCTACACCTTC. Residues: CASSFGRVGGYTF.

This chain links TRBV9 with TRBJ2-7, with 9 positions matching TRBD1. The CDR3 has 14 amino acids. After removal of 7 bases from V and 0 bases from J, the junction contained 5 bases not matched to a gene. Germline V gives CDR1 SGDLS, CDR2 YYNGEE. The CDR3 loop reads CASGRTGASYEQYF. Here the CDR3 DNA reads TGTGCCAGCGGAAGGACAGGGGCCTCCTACGAGCAGTACTTC.

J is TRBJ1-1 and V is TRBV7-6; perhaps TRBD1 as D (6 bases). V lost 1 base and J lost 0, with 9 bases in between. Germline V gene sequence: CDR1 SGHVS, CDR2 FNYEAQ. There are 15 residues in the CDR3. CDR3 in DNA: TGTGCCAGCAGCTTAGAAGGACAGCTGAACACTGAAGCTTTCTTT. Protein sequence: CASSLEGQLNTEAFF.

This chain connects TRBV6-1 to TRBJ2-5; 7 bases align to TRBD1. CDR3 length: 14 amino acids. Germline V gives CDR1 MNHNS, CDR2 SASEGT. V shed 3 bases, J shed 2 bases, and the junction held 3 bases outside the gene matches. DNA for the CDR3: TGTGCCAGCAGTGACCGGGACAGACAAGAGACCCAGTACTTC. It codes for CASSDRDRQETQYF.

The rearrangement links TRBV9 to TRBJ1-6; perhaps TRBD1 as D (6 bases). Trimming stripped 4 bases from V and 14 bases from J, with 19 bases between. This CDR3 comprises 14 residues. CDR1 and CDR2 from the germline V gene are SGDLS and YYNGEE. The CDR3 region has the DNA TGTGCCAGCAGCCGAGCCCTAGGACAGTCAGCCCTCCACTTT. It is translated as CASSRALGQSALHF. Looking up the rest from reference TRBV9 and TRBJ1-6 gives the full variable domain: DSGVTQTPKHLITATGQRVTLRCSPRSGDLSVYWYQQSLDQGLQFLIQYYNGEERAKGNILERFSAQQFPDLHSELNLSSLELGDSALYFCASSRALGQSALHFGNGTRLTVT.

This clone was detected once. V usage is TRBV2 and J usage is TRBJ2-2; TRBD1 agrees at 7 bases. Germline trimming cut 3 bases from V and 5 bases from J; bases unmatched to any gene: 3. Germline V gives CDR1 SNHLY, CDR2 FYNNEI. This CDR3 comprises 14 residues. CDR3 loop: CASSEVRGTGELFF. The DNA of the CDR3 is TGTGCCAGCAGTGAGGTCAGGGGGACCGGGGAGCTGTTTTTT.

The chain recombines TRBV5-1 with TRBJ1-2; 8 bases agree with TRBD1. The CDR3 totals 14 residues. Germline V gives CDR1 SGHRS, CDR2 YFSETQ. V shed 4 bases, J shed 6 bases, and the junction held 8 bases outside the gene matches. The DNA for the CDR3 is TGCGCCAGCAGCCCCGGACAGGGTTGGGATGGCTACACCTTC. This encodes CASSPGQGWDGYTF.

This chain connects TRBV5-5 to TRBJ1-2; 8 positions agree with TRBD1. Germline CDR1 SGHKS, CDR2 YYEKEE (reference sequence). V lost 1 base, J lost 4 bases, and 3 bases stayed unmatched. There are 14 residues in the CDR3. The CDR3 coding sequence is TGTGCCAGCAGCTTGACGGGACAGGTCTATGGCTACACCTTC. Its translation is CASSLTGQVYGYTF.

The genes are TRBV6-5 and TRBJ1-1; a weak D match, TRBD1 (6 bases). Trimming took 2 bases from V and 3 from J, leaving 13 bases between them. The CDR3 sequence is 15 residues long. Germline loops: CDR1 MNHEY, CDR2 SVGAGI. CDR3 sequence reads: CASSYSGGWDTEAFF. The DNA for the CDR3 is TGTGCCAGCAGTTACAGCGGGGGCTGGGACACTGAAGCTTTCTTT.

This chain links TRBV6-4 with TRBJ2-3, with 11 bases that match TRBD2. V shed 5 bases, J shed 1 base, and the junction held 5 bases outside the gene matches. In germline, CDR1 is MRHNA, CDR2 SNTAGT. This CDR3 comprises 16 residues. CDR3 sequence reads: CASSLLAGGGTDTQYF. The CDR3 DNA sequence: TGTGCCAGCAGTCTCCTAGCGGGGGGCGGCACAGATACGCAGTATTTT.

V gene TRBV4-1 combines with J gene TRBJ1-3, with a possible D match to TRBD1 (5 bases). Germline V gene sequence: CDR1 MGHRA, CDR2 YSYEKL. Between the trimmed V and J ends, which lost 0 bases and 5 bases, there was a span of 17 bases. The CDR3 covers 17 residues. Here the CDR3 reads CASSQEQGGILRNTIYF. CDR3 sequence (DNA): TGCGCCAGCAGCCAAGAGCAGGGTGGGATCCTGAGAAACACCATATATTTT.

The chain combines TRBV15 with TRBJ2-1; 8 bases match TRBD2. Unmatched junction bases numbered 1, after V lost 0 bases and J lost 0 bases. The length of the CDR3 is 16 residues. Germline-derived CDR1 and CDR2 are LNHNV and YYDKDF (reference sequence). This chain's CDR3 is CATSREGTSSYNEQFF. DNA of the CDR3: TGTGCCACCAGCAGAGAGGGGACTAGCTCCTACAATGAGCAGTTCTTC.

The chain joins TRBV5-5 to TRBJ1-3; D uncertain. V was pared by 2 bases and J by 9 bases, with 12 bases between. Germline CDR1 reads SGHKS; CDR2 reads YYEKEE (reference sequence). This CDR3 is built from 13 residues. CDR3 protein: CASSFSVPATIYF. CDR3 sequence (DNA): TGTGCCAGCAGCTTCTCGGTTCCCGCCACCATATATTTT.

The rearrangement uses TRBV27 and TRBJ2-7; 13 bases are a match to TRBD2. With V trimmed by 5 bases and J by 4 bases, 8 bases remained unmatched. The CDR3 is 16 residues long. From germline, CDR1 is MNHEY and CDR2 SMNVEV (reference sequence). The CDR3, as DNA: TGTGCCAGCAGTCCCGGACTAGCGGGGGCCACTTACGAGCAGTACTTC. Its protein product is CASSPGLAGATYEQYF.

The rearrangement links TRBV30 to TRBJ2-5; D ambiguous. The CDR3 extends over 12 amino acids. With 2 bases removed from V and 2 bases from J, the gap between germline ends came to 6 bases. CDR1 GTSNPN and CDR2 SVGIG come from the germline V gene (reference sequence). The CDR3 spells CAWSFRQETQYF. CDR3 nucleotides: TGTGCCTGGAGTTTCAGGCAAGAGACCCAGTACTTC. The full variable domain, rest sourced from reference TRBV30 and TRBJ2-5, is SQTIHQWPATLVQPVGSPLSLECTVEGTSNPNLYWYRQAAGRGLQLLFYSVGIGQISSEVPQNLSASRPQDRQFILSSKKLLLSDSGFYLCAWSFRQETQYFGPGTRLLVL.

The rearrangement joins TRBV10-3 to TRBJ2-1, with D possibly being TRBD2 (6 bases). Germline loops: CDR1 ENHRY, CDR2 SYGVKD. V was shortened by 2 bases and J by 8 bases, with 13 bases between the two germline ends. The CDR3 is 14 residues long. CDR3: CAISEGTEGYEQFF. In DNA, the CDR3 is TGTGCCATCAGTGAGGGGACTGAGGGCTATGAGCAGTTCTTC.

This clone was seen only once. As DNA, the CDR3 is TGTGCCAGCAGTTACGACTTGAGGGCTGAAGCTTTCTTT. Its protein is CASSYDLRAEAFF. This chain uses TRBV6-5 with TRBJ1-1; D gene unclear. This CDR3 region has 13 residues. V was clipped by 2 bases and J by 6 bases, with 10 bases between them. CDR1 is MNHEY and CDR2 is SVGAGI in the germline V gene.

The CDR3 region is CASSLLLRGPGRTGELFF. The CDR3 nucleotides are TGTGCCAGCAGCTTATTACTGCGGGGGCCAGGTCGGACCGGGGAGCTGTTTTTT. This chain uses TRBV11-2 with TRBJ2-2; tentative D call: TRBD2 (7 bases). V was cut by 2 bases and J by 5 bases, with 21 bases left in between. The CDR3 totals 18 residues. CDR1 and CDR2 from the germline V gene are SGHAT and FQNNGV.